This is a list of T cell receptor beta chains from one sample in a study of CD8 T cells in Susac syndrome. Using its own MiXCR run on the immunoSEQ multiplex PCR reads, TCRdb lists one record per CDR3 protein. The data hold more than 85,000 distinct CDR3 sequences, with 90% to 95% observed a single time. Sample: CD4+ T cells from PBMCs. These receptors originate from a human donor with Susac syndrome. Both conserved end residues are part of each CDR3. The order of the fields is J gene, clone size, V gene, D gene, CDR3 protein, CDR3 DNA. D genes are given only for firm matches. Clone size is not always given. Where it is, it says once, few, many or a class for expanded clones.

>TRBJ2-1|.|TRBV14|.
CASSQIPSRNDEQFF
TGTGCCAGCAGCCAAATACCTTCCCGGAACGATGAGCAGTTCTTC
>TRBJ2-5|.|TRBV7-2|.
CASSLAMNQETQYF
TGTGCCAGCAGCTTAGCGATGAACCAAGAGACCCAGTACTTC
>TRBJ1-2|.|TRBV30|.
CAWTPGGVYGYTF
TGTGCCTGGACCCCTGGGGGTGTCTATGGCTACACCTTC
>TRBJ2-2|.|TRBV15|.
CATLQGPGELFF
TGTGCCACTTTGCAGGGGCCCGGGGAGCTGTTTTTT
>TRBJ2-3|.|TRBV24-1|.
CATVGSSTDTQYF
TGTGCCACCGTCGGTTCTAGCACAGATACGCAGTATTTT
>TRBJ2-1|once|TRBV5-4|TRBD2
CASGGGSSYNEQFF
TGTGCCAGCGGAGGCGGGAGCTCCTACAATGAGCAGTTCTTC
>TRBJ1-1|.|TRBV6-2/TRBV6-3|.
CASSYSRQPPNTEAFF
TGTGCCAGCAGTTACTCGAGGCAACCTCCAAACACTGAAGCTTTCTTT
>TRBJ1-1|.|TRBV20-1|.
CSARQGNEAFF
TGCAGTGCTAGACAGGGAAACGAAGCTTTCTTT
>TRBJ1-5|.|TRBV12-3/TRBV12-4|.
CASSLTAYNQPQHF
TGTGCCAGCAGTTTGACGGCTTACAATCAGCCCCAGCATTTT
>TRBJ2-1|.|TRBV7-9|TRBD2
CASSGLAGYNEQFF
TGTGCCAGCAGCGGACTAGCGGGCTACAATGAGCAGTTCTTC
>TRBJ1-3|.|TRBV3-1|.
CASGRGTGNTIYF
TGTGCCAGCGGCAGGGGTACCGGAAACACCATATATTTT
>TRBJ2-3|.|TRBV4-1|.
CASSQVAGAADTQYF
TGCGCCAGCAGCCAAGTTGCGGGGGCGGCAGATACGCAGTATTTT
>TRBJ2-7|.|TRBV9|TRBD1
CASSFRDRASLYEQYF
TGTGCCAGCAGCTTCCGGGACAGGGCCTCTCTCTACGAGCAGTACTTC
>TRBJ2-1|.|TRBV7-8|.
CASSSPQSWNEQFF
TGTGCCAGCAGCTCCCCCCAATCCTGGAATGAGCAGTTCTTC
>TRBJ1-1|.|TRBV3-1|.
CASSEQGRVTEAFF
TGTGCCAGCAGCGAACAAGGGAGGGTCACTGAAGCTTTCTTT
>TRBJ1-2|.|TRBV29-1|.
CSVGSAGTRGYTF
TGCAGCGTTGGTTCGGCGGGGACGAGGGGCTACACCTTC
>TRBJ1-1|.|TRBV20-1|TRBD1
CSAPDRGLNTEAFF
TGCAGTGCTCCGGACAGGGGGCTGAACACTGAAGCTTTCTTT
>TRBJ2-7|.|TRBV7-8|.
CASTGTRIYEQYF
TGTGCCAGCACCGGGACCAGGATTTACGAGCAGTACTTC
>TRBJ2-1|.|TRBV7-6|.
CASSLAAGYEQFF
TGTGCCAGCAGCTTAGCGGCGGGATATGAGCAGTTCTTC
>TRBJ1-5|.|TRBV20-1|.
CSASRGQSSNQPQHF
TGCAGTGCTTCCAGGGGCCAATCTAGCAATCAGCCCCAGCATTTT
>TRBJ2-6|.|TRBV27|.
CASSLSSGVSGANVLTF
TGTGCCAGCAGTTTATCGTCCGGGGTCTCTGGGGCCAACGTCCTGACTTTC
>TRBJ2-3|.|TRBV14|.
CASSLMGRSQIDTQYF
TGTGCCAGCAGCCTTATGGGGCGTTCACAGATCGATACGCAGTATTTT
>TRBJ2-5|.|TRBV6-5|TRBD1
CASGETGPKTQYF
TGTGCCAGCGGGGAGACAGGGCCTAAGACCCAGTACTTC
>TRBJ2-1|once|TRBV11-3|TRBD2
CASSLASGGANEQFF
TGTGCCAGCAGCTTAGCTAGCGGGGGAGCAAATGAGCAGTTCTTC
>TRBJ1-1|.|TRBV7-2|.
CASSLAPGVTEAFF
TGTGCCAGCAGCTTAGCCCCGGGGGTCACTGAAGCTTTCTTT